This T cell receptor (beta chain) was sequenced for a study of post-analysis software for immune sequencing data. General study findings and limits: Comparison of patients with controls showed five TRBV segments more frequent in patients, TRBV5-6, TRBV5-1 and TRBV20-1 among them.

Sequencing libraries made from TCR beta cDNA carried unique molecular identifiers. TCRdb passed the PCR reads through MiXCR, listing each CDR3 protein once. The sample holds a few hundred thousand distinct CDR3 sequences; approximately 31% are singletons and the top ten take 5% to 6%. Germline CDR1 reads SGHAT; CDR2 reads FQNNGV. CDR3 length: 18 residues. After removal of 5 bases from V and 0 bases from J, the junction contained 12 bases not matched to a gene. In regard to this clonotype: What it recognizes is unknown.

The receptor was derived from a girl younger than 18 with multiple sclerosis. The sequenced material came from blood. The chain has TRBV11-2 and TRBJ2-5; 10 nucleotides line up with TRBD2. In DNA form, the CDR3 reads TGTGCCAGCAGCCTTAGGGGTCGACTAGCGGGCTACCAAGAGACCCAGTACTTC. This translates into CASSLRGRLAGYQETQYF.